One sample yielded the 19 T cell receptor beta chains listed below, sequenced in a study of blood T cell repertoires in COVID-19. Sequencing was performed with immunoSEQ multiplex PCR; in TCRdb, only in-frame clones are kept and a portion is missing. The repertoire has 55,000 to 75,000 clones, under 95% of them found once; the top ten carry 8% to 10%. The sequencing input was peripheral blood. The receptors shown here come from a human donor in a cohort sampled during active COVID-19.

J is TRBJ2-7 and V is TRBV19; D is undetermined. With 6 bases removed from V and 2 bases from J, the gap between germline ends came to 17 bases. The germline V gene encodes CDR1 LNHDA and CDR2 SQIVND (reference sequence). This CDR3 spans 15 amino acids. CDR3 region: CASSYDFKDAYEQYF. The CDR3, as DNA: TGTGCCAGTAGCTACGACTTTAAGGATGCCTACGAGCAGTACTTC. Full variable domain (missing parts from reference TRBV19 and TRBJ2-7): DGGITQSPKYLFRKEGQNVTLSCEQNLNHDAMYWYRQDPGQGLRLIYYSQIVNDFQKGDIAEGYSVSREKKESFPLTVTSAQKNPTAFYLCASSYDFKDAYEQYFGPGTRLTVT.

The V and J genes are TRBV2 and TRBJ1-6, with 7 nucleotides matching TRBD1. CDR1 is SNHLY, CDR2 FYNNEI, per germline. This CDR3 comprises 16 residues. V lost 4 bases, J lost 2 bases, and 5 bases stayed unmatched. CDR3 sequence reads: CASSAEGAPYNSPLHF. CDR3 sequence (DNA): TGTGCCAGCAGTGCCGAGGGGGCCCCCTATAATTCACCCCTCCACTTT. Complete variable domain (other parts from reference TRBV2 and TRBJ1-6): EPEVTQTPSHQVTQMGQEVILRCVPISNHLYFYWYRQILGQKVEFLVSFYNNEISEKSEIFDDQFSVERPDGSNFTLKIRSTKLEDSAMYFCASSAEGAPYNSPLHFGNGTRLTVT.

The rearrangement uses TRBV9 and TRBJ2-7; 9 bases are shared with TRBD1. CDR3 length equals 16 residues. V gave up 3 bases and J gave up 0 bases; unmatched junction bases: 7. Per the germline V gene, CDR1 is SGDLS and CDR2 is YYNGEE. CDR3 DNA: TGTGCCAGCAGCGAACGCGGGACAGGGAGCTCCTACGAGCAGTACTTC. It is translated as CASSERGTGSSYEQYF.

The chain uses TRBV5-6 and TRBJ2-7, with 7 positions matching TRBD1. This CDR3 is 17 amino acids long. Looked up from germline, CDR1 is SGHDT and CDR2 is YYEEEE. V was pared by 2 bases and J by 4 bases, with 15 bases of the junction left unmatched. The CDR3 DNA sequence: TGTGCCAGCAGCTTCTCCGGGACAGCGGCTATTCCTTACGAGCAGTACTTC. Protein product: CASSFSGTAAIPYEQYF.

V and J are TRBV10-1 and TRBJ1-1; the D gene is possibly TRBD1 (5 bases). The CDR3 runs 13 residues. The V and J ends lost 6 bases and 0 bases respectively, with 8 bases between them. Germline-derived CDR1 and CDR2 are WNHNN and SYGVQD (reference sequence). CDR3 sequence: CASRQGLNTEAFF. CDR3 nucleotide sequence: TGCGCCAGCAGGCAGGGTTTGAACACTGAAGCTTTCTTT.

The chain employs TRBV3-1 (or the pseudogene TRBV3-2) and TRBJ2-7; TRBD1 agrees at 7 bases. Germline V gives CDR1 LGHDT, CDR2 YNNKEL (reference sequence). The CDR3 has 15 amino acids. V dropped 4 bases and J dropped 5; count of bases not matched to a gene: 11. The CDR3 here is CASSLSDRWGNEQYF. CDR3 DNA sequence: TGTGCCAGCAGCCTTTCGGACAGGTGGGGAAACGAGCAGTACTTC.

CDR3 DNA sequence: TGTGCCAGCAGCCGAGGGGAGGGATCTGGAAACACCATATATTTT. The encoded protein is CASSRGEGSGNTIYF. The chain links TRBV5-8 to TRBJ1-3; perhaps TRBD1 as D (5 bases). The germline V gene has CDR1 SGHTS and CDR2 YDEGEE. Trimming left V 4 bases short and J 1 base short, with 12 bases between. There are 15 residues in the CDR3.

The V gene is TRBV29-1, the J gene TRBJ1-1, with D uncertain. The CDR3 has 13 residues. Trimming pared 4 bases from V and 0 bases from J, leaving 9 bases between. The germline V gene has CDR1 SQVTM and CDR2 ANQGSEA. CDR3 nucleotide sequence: TGCAGCGTTGTAGAGAGGTTGAACACTGAAGCTTTCTTT. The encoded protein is CSVVERLNTEAFF. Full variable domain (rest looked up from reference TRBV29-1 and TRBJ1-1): SAVISQKPSRDICQRGTSLTIQCQVDSQVTMMFWYRQQPGQSLTLIATANQGSEATYESGFVIDKFPISRPNLTFSTLTVSNMSPEDSSIYLCSVVERLNTEAFFGQGTRLTVV.

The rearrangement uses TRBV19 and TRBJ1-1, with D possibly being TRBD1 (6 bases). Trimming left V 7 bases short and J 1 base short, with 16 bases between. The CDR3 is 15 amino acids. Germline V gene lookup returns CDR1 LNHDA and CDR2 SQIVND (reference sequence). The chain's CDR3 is CASTLPGHPNTEAFF. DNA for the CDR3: TGTGCCAGTACCCTACCGGGACACCCGAACACTGAAGCTTTCTTT.

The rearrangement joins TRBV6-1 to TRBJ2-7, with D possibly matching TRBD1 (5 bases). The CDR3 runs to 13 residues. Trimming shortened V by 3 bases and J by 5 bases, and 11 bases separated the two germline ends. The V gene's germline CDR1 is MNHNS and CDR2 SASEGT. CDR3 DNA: TGTGCCAGCAGTGATCAGGGTCGGGACGAGCAGTACTTC. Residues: CASSDQGRDEQYF.

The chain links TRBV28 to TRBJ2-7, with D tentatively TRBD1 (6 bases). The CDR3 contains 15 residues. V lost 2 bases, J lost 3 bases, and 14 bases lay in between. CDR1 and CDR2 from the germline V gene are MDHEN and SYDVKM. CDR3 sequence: CASSLRWDTDYEQYF. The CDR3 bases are TGTGCCAGCAGTTTACGGTGGGACACCGACTACGAGCAGTACTTC. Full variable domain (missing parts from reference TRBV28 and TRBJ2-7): DVKVTQSSRYLVKRTGEKVFLECVQDMDHENMFWYRQDPGLGLRLIYFSYDVKMKEKGDIPEGYSVSREKKERFSLILESASTNQTSMYLCASSLRWDTDYEQYFGPGTRLTVT.

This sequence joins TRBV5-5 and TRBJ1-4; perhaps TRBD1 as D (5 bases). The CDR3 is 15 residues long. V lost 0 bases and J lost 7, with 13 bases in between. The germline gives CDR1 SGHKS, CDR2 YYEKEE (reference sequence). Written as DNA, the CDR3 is TGTGCCAGCAGCTTGGCCCCAGGGTTCGGTGAAAAACTGTTTTTT. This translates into CASSLAPGFGEKLFF.

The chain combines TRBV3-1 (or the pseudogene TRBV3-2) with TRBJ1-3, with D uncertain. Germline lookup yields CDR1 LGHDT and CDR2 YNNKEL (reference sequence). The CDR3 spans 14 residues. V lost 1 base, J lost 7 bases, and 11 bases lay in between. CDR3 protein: CASSQVLGGNTIYF. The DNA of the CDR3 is TGTGCCAGCAGCCAAGTCTTAGGCGGGAACACCATATATTTT.

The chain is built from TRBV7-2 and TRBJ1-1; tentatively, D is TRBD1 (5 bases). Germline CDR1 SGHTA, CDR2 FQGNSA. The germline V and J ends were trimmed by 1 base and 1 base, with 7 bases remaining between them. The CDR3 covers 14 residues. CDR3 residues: CASSLVGANTEAFF. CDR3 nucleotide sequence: TGTGCCAGCAGCTTAGTAGGGGCGAACACTGAAGCTTTCTTT.

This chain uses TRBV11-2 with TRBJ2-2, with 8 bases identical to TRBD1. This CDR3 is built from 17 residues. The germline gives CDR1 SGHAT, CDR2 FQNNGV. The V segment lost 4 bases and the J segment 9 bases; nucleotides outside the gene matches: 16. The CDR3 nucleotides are TGTGCCAGCAGCTCATACAGGGGGACGGGTACTAGGTGGGAGCTGTTTTTT. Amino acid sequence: CASSSYRGTGTRWELFF.

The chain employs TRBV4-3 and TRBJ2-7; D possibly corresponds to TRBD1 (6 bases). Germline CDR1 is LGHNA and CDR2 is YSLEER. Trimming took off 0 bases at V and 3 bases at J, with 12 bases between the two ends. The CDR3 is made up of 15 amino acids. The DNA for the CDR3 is TGCGCCAGCAGCCAAGAAGAGGACAGAGACTACGAGCAGTACTTC. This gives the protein CASSQEEDRDYEQYF.

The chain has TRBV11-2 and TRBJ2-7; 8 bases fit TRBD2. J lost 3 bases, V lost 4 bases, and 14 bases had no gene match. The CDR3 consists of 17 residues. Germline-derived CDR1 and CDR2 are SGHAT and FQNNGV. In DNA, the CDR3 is TGTGCCAGCAGCTCCAGGCGGGGGGTAACGGTCGGCTACGAGCAGTACTTC. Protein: CASSSRRGVTVGYEQYF.

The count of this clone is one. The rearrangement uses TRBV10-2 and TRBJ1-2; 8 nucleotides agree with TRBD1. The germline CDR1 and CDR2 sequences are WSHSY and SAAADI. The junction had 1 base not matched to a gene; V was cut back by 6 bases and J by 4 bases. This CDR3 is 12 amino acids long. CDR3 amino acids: CASRGTGYGYTF. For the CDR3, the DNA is TGCGCCAGCAGGGGGACAGGCTATGGCTACACCTTC.

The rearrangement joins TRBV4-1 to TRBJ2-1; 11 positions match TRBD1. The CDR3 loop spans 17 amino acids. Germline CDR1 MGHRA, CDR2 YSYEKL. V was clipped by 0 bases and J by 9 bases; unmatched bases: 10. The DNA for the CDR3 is TGCGCCAGCAGCCAAGATGTCGGACAGGGGGCGTCAGGTGAGCAGTTCTTC. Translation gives CASSQDVGQGASGEQFF.